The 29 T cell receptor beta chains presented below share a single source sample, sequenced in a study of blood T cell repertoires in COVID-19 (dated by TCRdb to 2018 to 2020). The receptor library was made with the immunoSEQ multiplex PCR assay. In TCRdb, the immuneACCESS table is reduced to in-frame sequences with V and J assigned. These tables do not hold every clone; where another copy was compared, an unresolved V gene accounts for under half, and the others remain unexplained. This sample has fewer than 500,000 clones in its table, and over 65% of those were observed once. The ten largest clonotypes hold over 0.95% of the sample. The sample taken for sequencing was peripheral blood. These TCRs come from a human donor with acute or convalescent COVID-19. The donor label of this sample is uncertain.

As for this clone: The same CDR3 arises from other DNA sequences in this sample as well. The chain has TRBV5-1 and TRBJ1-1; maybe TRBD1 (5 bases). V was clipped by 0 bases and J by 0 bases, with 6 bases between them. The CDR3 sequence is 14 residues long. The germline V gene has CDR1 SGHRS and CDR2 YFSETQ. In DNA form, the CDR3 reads TGCGCCAGCAGCTTGGGGGGCATGAACACTGAAGCTTTCTTT. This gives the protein CASSLGGMNTEAFF.

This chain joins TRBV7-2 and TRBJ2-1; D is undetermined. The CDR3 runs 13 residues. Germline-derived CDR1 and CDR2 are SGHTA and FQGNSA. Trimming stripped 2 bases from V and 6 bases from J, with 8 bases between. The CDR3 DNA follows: TGTGCCAGCAGCTTAACCGCGATCAATGAGCAGTTCTTC. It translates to CASSLTAINEQFF.

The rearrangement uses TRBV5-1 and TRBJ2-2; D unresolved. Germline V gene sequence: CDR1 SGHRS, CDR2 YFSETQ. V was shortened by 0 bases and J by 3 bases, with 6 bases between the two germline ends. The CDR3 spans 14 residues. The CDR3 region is CASSLGHHTGELFF. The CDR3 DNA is TGCGCCAGCAGCTTGGGGCATCACACCGGGGAGCTGTTTTTT.

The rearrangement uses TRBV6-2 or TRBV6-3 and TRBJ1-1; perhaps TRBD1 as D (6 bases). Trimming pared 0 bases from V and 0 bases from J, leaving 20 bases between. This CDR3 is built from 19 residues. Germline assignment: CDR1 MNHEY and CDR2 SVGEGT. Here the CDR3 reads CASSYSSTGKNLMNTEAFF. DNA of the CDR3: TGTGCCAGCAGTTACTCGAGTACAGGGAAGAACCTAATGAACACTGAAGCTTTCTTT.

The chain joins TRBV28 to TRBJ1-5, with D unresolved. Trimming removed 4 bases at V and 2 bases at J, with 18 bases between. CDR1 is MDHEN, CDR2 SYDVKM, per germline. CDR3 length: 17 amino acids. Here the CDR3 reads CASSSTGREWGNQPQHF. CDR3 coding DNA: TGTGCCAGCAGTTCAACGGGTAGGGAGTGGGGCAATCAGCCCCAGCATTTT.

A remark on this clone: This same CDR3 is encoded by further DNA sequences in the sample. The CDR3 spells CASSLSGGQPQHF. CDR3 in DNA: TGTGCCAGCAGCTTATCAGGGGGGCAGCCCCAGCATTTT. This chain joins TRBV11-2 and TRBJ1-5; 7 bases are a match to TRBD1. After removal of 2 bases from V and 7 bases from J, the junction contained 2 bases not matched to a gene. Germline V lookup: CDR1 SGHAT, CDR2 FQNNGV. The CDR3 is 13 residues long.

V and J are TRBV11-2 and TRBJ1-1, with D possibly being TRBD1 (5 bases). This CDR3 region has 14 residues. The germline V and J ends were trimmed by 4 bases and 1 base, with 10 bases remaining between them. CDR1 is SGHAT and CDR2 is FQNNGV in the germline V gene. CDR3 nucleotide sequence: TGTGCCAGCAGCTCGTTCGGGGGGAACACTGAAGCTTTCTTT. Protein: CASSSFGGNTEAFF.

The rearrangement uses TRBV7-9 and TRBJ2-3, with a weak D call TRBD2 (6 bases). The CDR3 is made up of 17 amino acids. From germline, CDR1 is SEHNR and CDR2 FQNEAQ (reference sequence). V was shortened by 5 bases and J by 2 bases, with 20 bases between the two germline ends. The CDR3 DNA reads TGTGCCAGCAGCCCCTGGCCACCTAGCGCCATCACAGATACGCAGTATTTT. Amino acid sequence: CASSPWPPSAITDTQYF.

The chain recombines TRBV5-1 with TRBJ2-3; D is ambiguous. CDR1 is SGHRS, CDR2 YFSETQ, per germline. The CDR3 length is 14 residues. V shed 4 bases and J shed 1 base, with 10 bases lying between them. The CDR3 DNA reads TGCGCCAGCAGCCCCGCCCAGGGCACAGATACGCAGTATTTT. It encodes CASSPAQGTDTQYF. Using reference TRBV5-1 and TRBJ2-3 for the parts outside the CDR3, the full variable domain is KAGVTQTPRYLIKTRGQQVTLSCSPISGHRSVSWYQQTPGQGLQFLFEYFSETQRNKGNFPGRFSGRQFSNSRSEMNVSTLELGDSALYLCASSPAQGTDTQYFGPGTRLTVL.

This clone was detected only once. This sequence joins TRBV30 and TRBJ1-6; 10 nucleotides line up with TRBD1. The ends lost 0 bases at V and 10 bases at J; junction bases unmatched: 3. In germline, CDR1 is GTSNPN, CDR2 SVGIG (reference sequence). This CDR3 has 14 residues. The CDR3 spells CAWSVGQGYSPLHF. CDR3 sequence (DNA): TGTGCCTGGAGTGTGGGACAGGGGTACTCACCCCTCCACTTT.

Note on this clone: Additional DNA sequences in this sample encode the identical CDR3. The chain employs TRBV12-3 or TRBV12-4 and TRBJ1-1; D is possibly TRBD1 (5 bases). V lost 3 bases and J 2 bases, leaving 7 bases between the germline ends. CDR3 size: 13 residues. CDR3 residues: CASSLGGNTEAFF. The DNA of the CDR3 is TGTGCCAGCAGTTTGGGGGGAAACACTGAAGCTTTCTTT.

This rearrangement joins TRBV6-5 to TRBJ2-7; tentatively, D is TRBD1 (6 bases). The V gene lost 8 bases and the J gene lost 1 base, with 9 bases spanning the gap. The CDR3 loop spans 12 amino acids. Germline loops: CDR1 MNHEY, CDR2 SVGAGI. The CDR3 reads CASSQGSYEQYF. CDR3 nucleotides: TGTGCCAGCTCGCAGGGGTCCTACGAGCAGTACTTC.

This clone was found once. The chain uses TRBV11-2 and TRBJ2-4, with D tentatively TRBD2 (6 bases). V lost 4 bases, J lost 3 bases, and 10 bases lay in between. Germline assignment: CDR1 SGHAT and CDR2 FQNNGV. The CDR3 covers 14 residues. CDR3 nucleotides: TGTGCCAGCAGCTCCCCCGGGGGCAAAAACATTCAGTACTTC. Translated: CASSSPGGKNIQYF.

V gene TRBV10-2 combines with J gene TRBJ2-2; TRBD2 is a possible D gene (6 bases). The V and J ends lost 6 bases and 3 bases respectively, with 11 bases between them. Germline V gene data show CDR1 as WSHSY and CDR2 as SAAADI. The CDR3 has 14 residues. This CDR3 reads CASRGGTDTGELFF. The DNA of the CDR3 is TGCGCCAGCAGGGGCGGGACTGACACCGGGGAGCTGTTTTTT.

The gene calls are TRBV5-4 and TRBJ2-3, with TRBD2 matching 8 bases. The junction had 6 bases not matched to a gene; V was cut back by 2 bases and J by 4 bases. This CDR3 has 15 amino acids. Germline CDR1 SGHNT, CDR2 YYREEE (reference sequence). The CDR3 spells CASSFPGLEADTQYF. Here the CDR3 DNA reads TGTGCCAGCAGCTTCCCGGGACTAGAGGCAGATACGCAGTATTTT.

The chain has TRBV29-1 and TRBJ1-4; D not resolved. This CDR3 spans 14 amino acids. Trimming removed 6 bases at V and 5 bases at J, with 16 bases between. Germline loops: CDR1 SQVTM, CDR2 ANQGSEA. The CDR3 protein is CSVATLNRNEKLFF. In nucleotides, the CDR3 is TGCAGCGTCGCCACCCTTAACAGAAATGAAAAACTGTTTTTT.

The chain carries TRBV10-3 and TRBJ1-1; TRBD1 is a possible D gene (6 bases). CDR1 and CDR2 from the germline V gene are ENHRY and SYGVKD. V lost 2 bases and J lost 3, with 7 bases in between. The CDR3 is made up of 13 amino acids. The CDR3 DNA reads TGTGCCATCAGTGAGACAGGGTACACTGAAGCTTTCTTT. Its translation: CAISETGYTEAFF.

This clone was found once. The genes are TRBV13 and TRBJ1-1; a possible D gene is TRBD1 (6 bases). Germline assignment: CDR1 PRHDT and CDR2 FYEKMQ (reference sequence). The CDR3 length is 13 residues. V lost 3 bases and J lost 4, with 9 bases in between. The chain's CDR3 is CASSFRGSTEAFF. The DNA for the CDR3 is TGTGCCAGCAGCTTCAGGGGATCCACTGAAGCTTTCTTT.

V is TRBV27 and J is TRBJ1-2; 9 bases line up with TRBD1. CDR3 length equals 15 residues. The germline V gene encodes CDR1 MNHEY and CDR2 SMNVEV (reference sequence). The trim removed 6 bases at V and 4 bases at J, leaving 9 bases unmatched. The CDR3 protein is CASRRGTGLGYGYTF. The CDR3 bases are TGTGCCAGCAGGAGGGGGACAGGGCTTGGCTATGGCTACACCTTC.

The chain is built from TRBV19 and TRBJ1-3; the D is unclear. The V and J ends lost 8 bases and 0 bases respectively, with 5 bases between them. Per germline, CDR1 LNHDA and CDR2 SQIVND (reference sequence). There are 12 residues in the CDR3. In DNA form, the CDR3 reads TGTGCCAGTGCGAGCTCTGGAAACACCATATATTTT. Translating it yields CASASSGNTIYF.

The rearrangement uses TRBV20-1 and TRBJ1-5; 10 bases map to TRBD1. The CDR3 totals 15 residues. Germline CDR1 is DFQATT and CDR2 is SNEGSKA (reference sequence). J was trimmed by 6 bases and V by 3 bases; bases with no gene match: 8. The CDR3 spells CSASTGTGAVQPQHF. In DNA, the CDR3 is TGCAGTGCTAGTACCGGGACAGGGGCGGTTCAGCCCCAGCATTTT.

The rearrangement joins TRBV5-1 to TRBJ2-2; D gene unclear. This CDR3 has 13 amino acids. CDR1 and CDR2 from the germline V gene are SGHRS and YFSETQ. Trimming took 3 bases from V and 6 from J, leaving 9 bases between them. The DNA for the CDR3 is TGCGCCAGCAGCTCCACCAGCGCCGGGGAGCTGTTTTTT. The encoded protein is CASSSTSAGELFF. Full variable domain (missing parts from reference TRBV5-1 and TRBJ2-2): KAGVTQTPRYLIKTRGQQVTLSCSPISGHRSVSWYQQTPGQGLQFLFEYFSETQRNKGNFPGRFSGRQFSNSRSEMNVSTLELGDSALYLCASSSTSAGELFFGEGSRLTVL.

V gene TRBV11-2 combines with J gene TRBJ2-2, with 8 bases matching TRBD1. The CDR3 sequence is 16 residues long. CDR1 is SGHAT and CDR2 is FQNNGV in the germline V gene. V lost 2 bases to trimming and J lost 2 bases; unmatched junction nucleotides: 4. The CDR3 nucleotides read TGTGCCAGCAGCTTATCCGGGACAGGCAACACCGGGGAGCTGTTTTTT. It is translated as CASSLSGTGNTGELFF.

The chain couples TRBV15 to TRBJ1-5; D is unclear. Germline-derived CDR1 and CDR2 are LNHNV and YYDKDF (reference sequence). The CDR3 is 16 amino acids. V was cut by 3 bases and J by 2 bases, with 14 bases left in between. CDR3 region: CATSRPEGLGNQPQHF. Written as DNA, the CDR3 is TGTGCCACCAGCAGGCCCGAGGGCCTCGGCAATCAGCCCCAGCATTTT.

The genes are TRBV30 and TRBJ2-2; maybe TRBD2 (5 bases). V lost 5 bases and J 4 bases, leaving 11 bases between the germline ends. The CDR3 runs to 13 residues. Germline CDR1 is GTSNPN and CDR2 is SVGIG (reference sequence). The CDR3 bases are TGTGCCTGGGGCTACGGAGGCACCGGGGAGCTGTTTTTT. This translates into CAWGYGGTGELFF.

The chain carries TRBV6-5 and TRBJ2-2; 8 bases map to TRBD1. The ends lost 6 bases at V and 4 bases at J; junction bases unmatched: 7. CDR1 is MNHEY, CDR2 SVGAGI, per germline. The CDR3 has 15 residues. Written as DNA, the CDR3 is TGTGCCAGCAGCCCCGACAGGGGAGGCACCGGGGAGCTGTTTTTT. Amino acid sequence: CASSPDRGGTGELFF.

This CDR3 is CAISDQPGQGGSTNEKLFF. CDR3 sequence (DNA): TGTGCCATCAGTGATCAGCCCGGCCAGGGGGGTTCTACTAATGAAAAACTGTTTTTT. The rearrangement uses TRBV10-3 and TRBJ1-4; 7 nucleotides line up with TRBD1. V was pared by 3 bases and J by 2 bases, with 15 bases of the junction left unmatched. Germline V gene data show CDR1 as ENHRY and CDR2 as SYGVKD. The CDR3 sequence is 19 residues long.

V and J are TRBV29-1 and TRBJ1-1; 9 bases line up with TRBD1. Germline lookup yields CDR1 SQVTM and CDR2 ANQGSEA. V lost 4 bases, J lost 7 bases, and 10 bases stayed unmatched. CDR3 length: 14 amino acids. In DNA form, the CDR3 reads TGCAGCGTTGGGTCCCGGACAGGGGTTGGTGAAGCTTTCTTT. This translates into CSVGSRTGVGEAFF.

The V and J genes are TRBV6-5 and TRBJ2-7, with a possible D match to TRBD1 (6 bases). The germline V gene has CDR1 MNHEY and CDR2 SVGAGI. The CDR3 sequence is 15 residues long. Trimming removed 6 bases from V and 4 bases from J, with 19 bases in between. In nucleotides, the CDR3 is TGTGCCAGCAGGATGACACAGGGATCTTCTTACGAGCAGTACTTC. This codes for CASRMTQGSSYEQYF.